These 23 T cell receptor beta chains were sequenced from one sample in a study of response to subunit inactivated influenza vaccine. TCRdb itself ran the RT-PCR reads through MiXCR, one entry per CDR3 protein. The data show fewer than 550,000 distinct CDR3 sequences, with roughly 27% seen just once and approximately 1.9% held by the top ten. Sequenced material: CD4+ T cells sorted from PBMCs, taken about 5 days after vaccination. These receptors were taken from a man between 45 and 60 years old who received an inactivated influenza vaccine.

The sample holds a few counts of this clonotype. This chain uses TRBV20-1 with TRBJ2-2; D unresolved. The CDR3 length is 14 residues. The germline V gene encodes CDR1 DFQATT and CDR2 SNEGSKA (reference sequence). V dropped 4 bases and J dropped 1 base, with 10 bases sitting between them. The CDR3 is CSAKGPLNTGELFF. The CDR3 DNA reads TGCAGTGCTAAAGGGCCCTTGAACACCGGGGAGCTGTTTTTT.

This clonotype has just a few counts. The V gene is TRBV11-2, the J gene TRBJ2-1; 10 positions agree with TRBD1. The J segment lost 12 bases and the V segment lost 1 base, leaving 15 bases of the junction unmatched. Germline V gene sequence: CDR1 SGHAT, CDR2 FQNNGV. CDR3 size: 17 residues. Here the CDR3 DNA reads TGTGCCAGCAGCTTAGCACCGACGGACAGGGGGGGAAGCTGGCAGTTCTTC. Its protein is CASSLAPTDRGGSWQFF.

This clonotype was counted once. V is TRBV20-1 and J is TRBJ2-1; D is unclear. Germline loops: CDR1 DFQATT, CDR2 SNEGSKA (reference sequence). The CDR3 extends over 11 amino acids. Trimming removed 1 base at V and 9 bases at J, with 7 bases between. CDR3 loop: CSARVVPEQFF. In DNA, the CDR3 is TGCAGTGCTAGAGTGGTCCCTGAGCAGTTCTTC.

The V gene is TRBV5-1, the J gene TRBJ2-7; D call uncertain. This CDR3 has 13 amino acids. The ends were cut back, 1 base at V and 4 bases at J, with 9 bases in the middle. Germline V gene sequence: CDR1 SGHRS, CDR2 YFSETQ. CDR3: CASSLPATYEQYF. In DNA form, the CDR3 reads TGCGCCAGCAGCTTGCCCGCGACTTACGAGCAGTACTTC.

The chain employs TRBV5-1 and TRBJ2-7; D may match TRBD1 or TRBD2 (6 bases each). Trimming removed 7 bases from V and 5 bases from J, with 19 bases in between. CDR1 and CDR2 (germline): SGHRS, YFSETQ. CDR3 length: 14 amino acids. The CDR3 sequence is CASGGTNNPHEQYF. The CDR3 region has the DNA TGCGCCAGCGGGGGGACAAATAACCCCCACGAGCAGTACTTC. Together with reference TRBV5-1 and TRBJ2-7, the CDR3 gives the full variable domain: KAGVTQTPRYLIKTRGQQVTLSCSPISGHRSVSWYQQTPGQGLQFLFEYFSETQRNKGNFPGRFSGRQFSNSRSEMNVSTLELGDSALYLCASGGTNNPHEQYFGPGTRLTVT.

The genes are TRBV4-1 and TRBJ2-3; 7 positions agree with TRBD1. The germline gives CDR1 MGHRA, CDR2 YSYEKL. The CDR3 has 16 residues. V lost 5 bases to trimming and J lost 0 bases; unmatched junction nucleotides: 8. The CDR3: CASSFRPGQSTDTQYF. The CDR3 bases are TGCGCCAGCAGCTTCAGACCGGGACAGAGCACAGATACGCAGTATTTT.

This clonotype was counted only a few times. The chain links TRBV5-1 to TRBJ2-3; D unresolved. The CDR3 consists of 13 residues. The germline V gene has CDR1 SGHRS and CDR2 YFSETQ. Trimming took off 4 bases at V and 4 bases at J, with 10 bases between the two ends. In DNA, the CDR3 is TGCGCCAGCAGCCTGAACATAGCAGATACGCAGTATTTT. Its translation is CASSLNIADTQYF.

This clonotype appeared a few times. The rearrangement uses TRBV11-2 and TRBJ2-1, with 9 bases matching TRBD2. Germline CDR1 and CDR2: SGHAT and FQNNGV. The CDR3 spans 15 residues. With V trimmed by 7 bases and J by 7 bases, 11 bases remained unmatched. The CDR3, as DNA: TGTGCCAGCACCCTGGGGAGCGGGAGGATTAATGAGCAGTTCTTC. Amino acid sequence: CASTLGSGRINEQFF.

This chain joins TRBV3-1 and TRBJ2-1, with 13 bases fitting TRBD2. This CDR3 spans 17 amino acids. Germline CDR1 is LGHDT and CDR2 is YNNKEL (reference sequence). The V and J ends lost 2 bases and 4 bases, in that order; junction bases with no gene match: 5. CDR3 DNA sequence: TGTGCCAGCAGCCAACTGACTAGCGGGAGGCGGTACAATGAGCAGTTCTTC. The encoded protein is CASSQLTSGRRYNEQFF.

CDR3 amino acids: CASSPRTNNEQFF. The CDR3 nucleotides are TGTGCCAGCAGCCCGCGGACCAACAATGAGCAGTTCTTC. The chain couples TRBV7-2 to TRBJ2-1; D ambiguous. The CDR3 runs to 13 residues. Germline V gene lookup returns CDR1 SGHTA and CDR2 FQGNSA. Between the trimmed V and J ends, which lost 5 bases and 5 bases, there was a span of 10 bases.

In this sample, this clonotype turned up once. The CDR3 loop reads CASSQDLKTPGLAGEWTDTQYF. In DNA, the CDR3 is TGCGCCAGCAGCCAAGATCTAAAAACCCCGGGACTAGCGGGAGAGTGGACAGATACGCAGTATTTT. The chain is built from TRBV4-1 and TRBJ2-3; 14 positions match TRBD2. The V segment lost 0 bases and the J segment 3 bases; nucleotides outside the gene matches: 17. Germline assignment: CDR1 MGHRA and CDR2 YSYEKL. The CDR3 extends over 22 amino acids.

This clonotype turned up a few times. This chain links TRBV29-1 with TRBJ2-7; the D gene is possibly TRBD1 (6 bases). Germline values: CDR1 SQVTM, CDR2 ANQGSEA. V lost 6 bases and J 2 bases, leaving 11 bases between the germline ends. This CDR3 spans 12 amino acids. As DNA, the CDR3 is TGCAGCGTGGGGGCGGGTCCCTACGAGCAGTACTTC. This codes for CSVGAGPYEQYF.

This clonotype has only a few counts. This chain connects TRBV29-1 to TRBJ2-7; D perhaps matches TRBD1 (5 bases). V was trimmed by 6 bases and J by 2 bases, leaving 8 bases between them. The CDR3 length is 11 residues. Per germline, CDR1 SQVTM and CDR2 ANQGSEA. The CDR3 spells CSVGQTYEQYF. The CDR3 DNA reads as TGCAGCGTGGGGCAGACCTACGAGCAGTACTTC.

The rearrangement uses TRBV10-1 and TRBJ2-7; 7 bases fit TRBD1. Germline V CDR1 and CDR2: WNHNN, SYGVQD (reference sequence). The CDR3 has 16 residues. Losses at the gene ends were 6 bases for V and 2 bases for J; bases not matched to a gene: 13. CDR3 DNA sequence: TGCGCCAGCAGCTCTACCGACAGGGTCAGCGCCTACGAGCAGTACTTC. This sequence encodes CASSSTDRVSAYEQYF.

This clonotype has more than one count but fewer than ten. V is TRBV28 and J is TRBJ2-1; 10 bases line up with TRBD1. Germline lookup yields CDR1 MDHEN and CDR2 SYDVKM. The CDR3 sequence is 14 residues long. J lost 7 bases, V lost 6 bases, and 6 bases had no gene match. The CDR3 protein is CASRRQGAVNEQFF. CDR3 DNA: TGTGCCAGCAGAAGACAGGGGGCGGTAAATGAGCAGTTCTTC.

This clonotype has more than one count but fewer than ten. The V gene is TRBV5-1, the J gene TRBJ2-3; no reliable D call. Deletions cut 0 bases from V and 6 bases from J, with 14 bases between. The CDR3 is made up of 15 amino acids. CDR1 is SGHRS, CDR2 YFSETQ, per germline. The CDR3 reads CASSLDTGVADTQYF. CDR3 coding DNA: TGCGCCAGCAGCTTGGATACTGGGGTTGCGGATACGCAGTATTTT.

The sample holds a few counts of this clonotype. The V call is TRBV12-3 or TRBV12-4, the J call TRBJ2-7, with D perhaps matching TRBD1 (5 bases). The CDR3 has 14 residues. V lost 2 bases and J 5 bases, leaving 13 bases between the germline ends. CDR3 region: CASSLFGQGHEQYF. The CDR3 DNA reads as TGTGCCAGCAGTTTATTTGGGCAGGGCCACGAGCAGTACTTC.

On this clonotype: One junction end disagrees with the germline gene, perhaps due to a read error. CDR3 sequence (DNA): TGTGCCAGCAGTTTGGGGACAGGGGTGTACTTC. The encoded protein is CASSLGTGVYF. The V and J genes are TRBV27 and TRBJ1-2, with 10 bases identical to TRBD1. The V gene's germline CDR1 is MNHEY and CDR2 SMNVEV (reference sequence). There are 11 residues in the CDR3.

This clonotype has only a few counts. The V and J genes are TRBV12-3 or TRBV12-4 and TRBJ2-5; the match to TRBD1 covers 7 bases. V shed 5 bases, J shed 4 bases, and the junction held 7 bases outside the gene matches. The CDR3 spans 14 residues. In nucleotides, the CDR3 is TGTGCCAGCAGTCTAAGCTCAGGGGGAGAGACCCAGTACTTC. Protein: CASSLSSGGETQYF.

This clonotype has just a few counts. The genes are TRBV7-9 and TRBJ2-3; D is uncertain. Germline V lookup: CDR1 SEHNR, CDR2 FQNEAQ (reference sequence). Trimming took 1 base from V and 2 from J, leaving 4 bases between them. The CDR3 runs to 13 residues. For the CDR3, the DNA is TGTGCCAGCAGCTTAGAGTACACAGATACGCAGTATTTT. This codes for CASSLEYTDTQYF.

V usage is TRBV6-1 and J usage is TRBJ1-1; a weak D match, TRBD1 (5 bases). Germline V gene data show CDR1 as MNHNS and CDR2 as SASEGT. This CDR3 contains 14 residues. V was trimmed by 5 bases and J by 1 base, leaving 11 bases between them. Here the CDR3 reads CASSKQAGNTEAFF. In DNA form, the CDR3 reads TGTGCCAGCAGTAAACAGGCGGGGAACACTGAAGCTTTCTTT.

The rearrangement links TRBV10-2 to TRBJ2-5; 7 bases align to TRBD2. The CDR3 totals 12 residues. In germline, CDR1 is WSHSY, CDR2 SAAADI. Trimming at V came to 7 bases and at J to 4 bases, leaving 3 bases not matched to a gene. DNA for the CDR3: TGCGCCAGCACTGGGAGGGGAGAGACCCAGTACTTC. It yields the protein CASTGRGETQYF.

CDR3 sequence reads: CASSERRSASGNTIYF. CDR3 sequence (DNA): TGTGCCAGCAGTGAGCGACGTTCGGCCTCTGGAAACACCATATATTTT. The gene calls are TRBV2 and TRBJ1-3; D unresolved. Trimming pared 3 bases from V and 0 bases from J, leaving 12 bases between. CDR1 and CDR2 (germline): SNHLY, FYNNEI. The CDR3 runs to 16 residues.